The 16 T cell receptor beta chains reported below all come from one sample, sequenced in a study of blood T cell repertoires in COVID-19. Measured with immunoSEQ multiplex PCR; TCRdb has only the in-frame clones, and not every one. The table includes around 190,000 clones, roughly four fifths detected once. The sample comprised PBMCs or T cells enriched from blood (not recorded which). The origin of the receptors is a man in his forties or fifties who had recovered from COVID-19.

This clone turned up a few times. This rearrangement joins TRBV24-1 to TRBJ2-2; D gene unclear. The CDR3 spans 16 residues. V gave up 3 bases and J gave up 1 base, with 11 bases separating them. CDR1 KGHDR and CDR2 SFDVKD come from the germline V gene. The CDR3 loop reads CATSDDLRMNTGELFF. Written as DNA, the CDR3 is TGTGCCACCAGTGATGACTTGCGGATGAACACCGGGGAGCTGTTTTTT.

The genes are TRBV3-1 (or the pseudogene TRBV3-2) and TRBJ2-1; TRBD2 matches at 11 bases. This CDR3 is 16 amino acids long. Germline trimming cut 2 bases from V and 12 bases from J; bases unmatched to any gene: 12. CDR1 is LGHDT, CDR2 YNNKEL, per germline (reference sequence). The CDR3 DNA sequence: TGTGCCAGCAGCCAAAGGGGCGGTAGCGGGGGGGCCGGGCAGTTCTTC. It specifies CASSQRGGSGGAGQFF.

The V call is TRBV10-3, the J call TRBJ2-7; 12 bases map to TRBD2. CDR3 length: 16 residues. The ends lost 4 bases at V and 4 bases at J; junction bases unmatched: 8. Germline V gene lookup returns CDR1 ENHRY and CDR2 SYGVKD. The CDR3, as DNA: TGTGCCATCAGTGGCTCCGCGACTAGCGGGAGTTACGAGCAGTACTTC. Its translation: CAISGSATSGSYEQYF.

The genes are TRBV6-6 and TRBJ2-7; TRBD2 matches at 10 bases. The germline V gene has CDR1 MNHNY and CDR2 SVGAGI (reference sequence). V lost 5 bases, J lost 6 bases, and 10 bases stayed unmatched. The CDR3 contains 15 residues. CDR3 nucleotide sequence: TGTGCCAGCAGTCATCCCCCTAGCGGGAGCGGCGAGCAGTACTTC. The encoded protein is CASSHPPSGSGEQYF.

The rearrangement uses TRBV28 and TRBJ1-2, with D possibly matching TRBD1 (6 bases). Germline CDR1 MDHEN, CDR2 SYDVKM. The CDR3 sequence is 15 residues long. V lost 4 bases and J 4 bases, leaving 16 bases between the germline ends. Here the CDR3 reads CASSSPRGGAYGYTF. CDR3 nucleotides: TGTGCCAGCAGTTCCCCCCGCGGGGGCGCCTATGGCTACACCTTC.

This clone was picked up one time. The chain combines TRBV7-3 with TRBJ2-2; 7 nucleotides match TRBD1. Germline loops: CDR1 SGHTA, CDR2 FQGTGA. The CDR3 spans 15 residues. The J segment lost 0 bases and the V segment lost 4 bases, leaving 2 bases of the junction unmatched. The CDR3 loop is CASSWGQPNTGELFF. The CDR3 nucleotides are TGTGCCAGCAGCTGGGGACAGCCGAACACCGGGGAGCTGTTTTTT.

This rearrangement joins TRBV24-1 to TRBJ1-5; a possible D gene is TRBD1 (5 bases). The CDR3 covers 16 residues. The V and J ends lost 4 bases and 4 bases respectively, with 16 bases between them. Germline CDR1 KGHDR, CDR2 SFDVKD. The CDR3 loop reads CATSDGSTATNQPQHF. The CDR3 nucleotides read TGTGCCACCAGTGACGGCTCGACAGCCACAAATCAGCCCCAGCATTTT.

The chain uses TRBV12-3 or TRBV12-4 and TRBJ1-1; 7 bases align to TRBD1. The CDR3 totals 13 residues. J gave up 4 bases and V 5 bases, and 4 bases lay outside the gene matches. The CDR3 loop is CASSGYRGTEAFF. The CDR3 DNA is TGTGCCAGCAGTGGATACAGGGGCACTGAAGCTTTCTTT.

The J gene is TRBJ1-3, the V gene TRBV18, with a tentative D call TRBD1 (6 bases). The CDR3 length is 20 residues. CDR1 KGHSH and CDR2 LQKENI come from the germline V gene. V was pared by 6 bases and J by 1 base, with 28 bases between. CDR3 in amino acids: CASSPTRTDPTTASGNTIYF. The CDR3 DNA sequence: TGTGCCAGCTCTCCAACCAGGACAGACCCTACTACGGCATCTGGAAACACCATATATTTT.

The genes are TRBV2 and TRBJ2-1; 7 positions agree with TRBD1. The V segment lost 3 bases and the J segment 12 bases; nucleotides outside the gene matches: 17. CDR3 size: 16 residues. Germline CDR1 SNHLY, CDR2 FYNNEI. The CDR3 bases are TGTGCCAGCAGTGATCAAGGAGTCCTAAGGGGGCAGGGGCAGTTCTTC. As protein: CASSDQGVLRGQGQFF. Based on the CDR3 plus reference TRBV2 and TRBJ2-1, the full variable domain is EPEVTQTPSHQVTQMGQEVILRCVPISNHLYFYWYRQILGQKVEFLVSFYNNEISEKSEIFDDQFSVERPDGSNFTLKIRSTKLEDSAMYFCASSDQGVLRGQGQFFGPGTRLTVL.

The chain combines TRBV7-2 with TRBJ2-5; a weak D match, TRBD2 (6 bases). This CDR3 has 14 residues. V lost 3 bases and J 0 bases, leaving 8 bases between the germline ends. Germline values: CDR1 SGHTA, CDR2 FQGNSA. CDR3 sequence (DNA): TGTGCCAGCAGCTTTGGCGGGAACCAAGAGACCCAGTACTTC. The encoded protein is CASSFGGNQETQYF.

CDR3: CASSSARGPYYGYTF. CDR3 bases: TGTGCCAGCAGCTCGGCCAGGGGGCCCTACTATGGCTACACCTTC. V gene TRBV13 combines with J gene TRBJ1-2; 8 nucleotides agree with TRBD1. The germline gives CDR1 PRHDT, CDR2 FYEKMQ (reference sequence). V gave up 4 bases and J gave up 3 bases; unmatched junction bases: 7. This CDR3 region has 15 residues.

V is TRBV15 and J is TRBJ2-7; D possibly corresponds to TRBD1 (5 bases). Trimming stripped 1 base from V and 4 bases from J, with 11 bases between. The CDR3 length is 14 residues. Germline V gene sequence: CDR1 LNHNV, CDR2 YYDKDF (reference sequence). CDR3 nucleotide sequence: TGTGCCACCAGCAGAGTAGGGGTAGGGTACGAGCAGTACTTC. It encodes CATSRVGVGYEQYF.

This rearrangement joins TRBV27 to TRBJ1-4; the match to TRBD1 covers 9 bases. CDR1 and CDR2 from the germline V gene are MNHEY and SMNVEV (reference sequence). The V segment lost 6 bases and the J segment 13 bases; nucleotides outside the gene matches: 9. This CDR3 has 13 amino acids. The CDR3 protein is CASSGTGTPILFF. In DNA form, the CDR3 reads TGTGCCAGCAGCGGGACAGGGACACCCATACTGTTTTTT. The full variable domain, completed using reference TRBV27 and TRBJ1-4, is EAQVTQNPRYLITVTGKKLTVTCSQNMNHEYMSWYRQDPGLGLRQIYYSMNVEVTDKGDVPEGYKVSRKEKRNFPLILESPSPNQTSLYFCASSGTGTPILFFGSGTQLSVL.

The chain links TRBV11-2 to TRBJ1-4; 9 nucleotides line up with TRBD1. The trim removed 6 bases at V and 8 bases at J, leaving 4 bases unmatched. The CDR3 spans 13 residues. CDR1 and CDR2 from the germline V gene are SGHAT and FQNNGV. CDR3 protein: CASRGQGWEKLFF. The DNA of the CDR3 is TGTGCCAGCAGGGGACAGGGTTGGGAAAAACTGTTTTTT.

Concerning this clone: Other DNA sequences in this sample translate to the same CDR3. J is TRBJ1-2 and V is TRBV9; possibly TRBD1 for D (5 bases). The CDR3 has 13 amino acids. The V end lost 2 bases, the J end lost 3 bases, and 8 bases lay between the germline ends. Looked up from germline, CDR1 is SGDLS and CDR2 is YYNGEE. Here the CDR3 DNA reads TGTGCCAGCAGCGTGGGGGGGGACTATGGCTACACCTTC. It yields the protein CASSVGGDYGYTF.